The sequence of this T cell receptor (beta chain) was determined in a study of cytomegalovirus exposure and HLA in healthy donors. 60 Vbeta and 13 Jbeta primers were used in PCR. Sequencing used immunoSEQ multiplex PCR; TCRdb keeps in-frame clones, though not all of them. The sample has 150,000 or so clones; roughly 85% are singletons. CDR1 is GTSNPN, CDR2 SVGIG, per germline (reference sequence). V dropped 2 bases and J dropped 6 bases, with 8 bases sitting between them. The CDR3 is 11 residues long. As concerns this clone: Its matching antigen is unknown.

Study observations and caveats: In a later analysis, at a false discovery rate of 0.05, 16,951 TCR beta sequences were associated with HLA alleles. Data from an earlier analysis indicated that most TCR beta V segments were productive either about 87% or about 30% of the time. Accounts indicate the classifier identified cytomegalovirus status with strong specificity and sensitivity. Rare sequences made up most TCRs, while some public TCRs were found in many donors.

The receptor's source is a man between 18 and 35 years old in good health and CMV-seropositive. The sample was PBMCs. V usage is TRBV30 and J usage is TRBJ2-7; D is unresolved. The CDR3 coding sequence is TGTGCCTGGAGTCGAACGGGCGAGCAGTACTTC. Translation: CAWSRTGEQYF.